Below, one T cell receptor (beta chain) is given with its context. This may be a read error, as it is one base from a much larger clone. This CDR3 fails to terminate in the conserved phenylalanine or tryptophan, so it likely reflects a read error. The sample is drawn from a study of CD8+CD57+ T cells in acquired aplastic anemia. Study summary: Sequencing produced an average of about 11 million reads per healthy donor for CD4+ cells.

The TCR beta profiling, which covered VDJ combination and CDR3 sequence, was carried out using genomic DNA as the template. TCRdb re-derived calls from the reads in MiXCR, one entry per CDR3 protein. The data hold 65,000 or so distinct CDR3 sequences, with 45% to 70% observed a single time. The sequence was obtained from a human donor in good health, serving as a control. The sample taken for sequencing was sorted CD4+, CD8+, or CD8+CD57+ T cells (not recorded which) from PBMCs.

For the CDR3, the DNA is TGTGCCAGCAGTTACGGACAGGGATGGAATGAGCAGTTCCTC. Translating gives CASSYGQGWNEQFL. V is TRBV25-1 and J is TRBJ2-1, with TRBD1 matching 8 bases. The CDR3 has 14 residues. Germline V gene data show CDR1 as MGHDK and CDR2 as SYGVNS. V was clipped by 5 bases and J by 7 bases; unmatched bases: 7.